The 24 T cell receptor beta chains below all came from one sample that was sequenced in a study of T cell changes during pregnancy in multiple sclerosis. Sequencing used immunoSEQ multiplex PCR; TCRdb keeps in-frame clones, though not all of them. The profile shows tens of thousands of clones, 80% to 95% of them singletons. Sequencing was performed on CD4+ T cells from peripheral blood mononuclear cells, taken in the second trimester of pregnancy. The receptors here all came from a female donor with multiple sclerosis, enrolled in a pregnancy study.

The chain has TRBV9 and TRBJ1-3, with a tentative D call TRBD1 (6 bases). This CDR3 comprises 14 residues. The germline CDR1 and CDR2 sequences are SGDLS and YYNGEE. The ends were cut back, 2 bases at V and 1 base at J, with 7 bases in the middle. The CDR3 region has the DNA TGTGCCAGCAGCGTCGACAGGTCTGGAAACACCATATATTTT. This codes for CASSVDRSGNTIYF.

CDR3 sequence (DNA): TGTGCCAGCAGCCACCGGACAGGCCCCAACTATGGCTACACCTTC. It specifies CASSHRTGPNYGYTF. This chain joins TRBV11-2 and TRBJ1-2; 7 nucleotides agree with TRBD1. CDR1 and CDR2 from the germline V gene are SGHAT and FQNNGV. The ends lost 5 bases at V and 2 bases at J; junction bases unmatched: 8. The CDR3 is made up of 15 amino acids.

The rearrangement joins TRBV25-1 to TRBJ1-1, with D possibly being TRBD1 (6 bases). Trimming pared 1 base from V and 7 bases from J, leaving 19 bases between. The length of the CDR3 is 16 residues. The germline V gene has CDR1 MGHDK and CDR2 SYGVNS. In DNA, the CDR3 is TGTGCCAGCAGTGAATTCGGGGGGCCCGGAATACGTGAAGCTTTCTTT. Its protein product is CASSEFGGPGIREAFF.

The CDR3 spells CASKDEEGGKNIQYF. The CDR3 region has the DNA TGTGCCAGTAAAGACGAAGAGGGAGGCAAAAACATTCAGTACTTC. The J gene is TRBJ2-4, the V gene TRBV19; D may be TRBD2 (6 bases). Germline CDR1 reads LNHDA; CDR2 reads SQIVND (reference sequence). With 7 bases removed from V and 3 bases from J, the gap between germline ends came to 16 bases. The CDR3 covers 15 residues.

V is TRBV7-2 and J is TRBJ2-6; TRBD1 is a possible D gene (6 bases). This CDR3 has 15 amino acids. The germline V gene encodes CDR1 SGHTA and CDR2 FQGNSA. V gave up 2 bases and J gave up 1 base, with 6 bases separating them. The CDR3 sequence: CASSLRGSGANVLTF. As DNA, the CDR3 is TGTGCCAGCAGCTTAAGGGGGTCTGGGGCCAACGTCCTGACTTTC.

The chain is built from TRBV11-3 and TRBJ2-7, with 11 positions matching TRBD2. CDR1 is SGHNT and CDR2 is YENEEA in the germline V gene. This CDR3 is built from 14 residues. V was pared by 2 bases and J by 5 bases, with 2 bases of the junction left unmatched. CDR3 DNA: TGTGCCAGCAGCTTAACTAGCGGGGGTGACGAGCAGTACTTC. This codes for CASSLTSGGDEQYF.

This clone was seen once. The chain couples TRBV5-1 to TRBJ2-5; D possibly corresponds to TRBD2 (5 bases). The germline V gene encodes CDR1 SGHRS and CDR2 YFSETQ. Deletions cut 4 bases from V and 5 bases from J, with 12 bases between. The CDR3 consists of 13 residues. CDR3 amino acids: CASSPGLGETQYF. Here the CDR3 DNA reads TGCGCCAGCAGCCCGGGATTGGGGGAGACCCAGTACTTC.

This clone was observed a few times. The chain is built from TRBV5-6 and TRBJ1-6, with 11 positions matching TRBD1. CDR1 is SGHDT and CDR2 is YYEEEE in the germline V gene. This CDR3 is 17 amino acids long. The trim removed 2 bases at V and 6 bases at J, leaving 7 bases unmatched. CDR3 region: CASSLPSGTGGNSPLHF. CDR3 nucleotide sequence: TGTGCCAGCAGCTTACCGTCCGGGACAGGGGGTAATTCACCCCTCCACTTT.

The rearrangement links TRBV29-1 to TRBJ2-7; 12 bases match TRBD2. Germline CDR1 SQVTM, CDR2 ANQGSEA. V shed 4 bases and J 10 bases; nucleotides not matched to a gene: 11. CDR3 size: 14 residues. For the CDR3, the DNA is TGCAGCGTTGGAGGGGCCGGGACTAGCGGGTTCCAGTACTTC. Translation gives CSVGGAGTSGFQYF.

This clone came up once. This sequence joins TRBV28 and TRBJ2-7; D is uncertain. The CDR3 extends over 14 amino acids. Germline values: CDR1 MDHEN, CDR2 SYDVKM. V lost 3 bases to trimming and J lost 2 bases, with 11 bases between them. DNA of the CDR3: TGTGCCAGCAGTTTTATTACTTTGGCCTACGAGCAGTACTTC. Protein: CASSFITLAYEQYF.

This chain's CDR3 is CASSAYPYEQYF. For the CDR3, the DNA is TGTGCCAGTAGTGCGTACCCTTACGAGCAGTACTTC. V usage is TRBV19 and J usage is TRBJ2-7; D ambiguous. V lost 5 bases, J lost 4 bases, and 9 bases lay in between. The CDR3 runs 12 residues. Germline CDR1 reads LNHDA; CDR2 reads SQIVND (reference sequence). Filled out from reference TRBV19 and TRBJ2-7, the complete variable domain reads DGGITQSPKYLFRKEGQNVTLSCEQNLNHDAMYWYRQDPGQGLRLIYYSQIVNDFQKGDIAEGYSVSREKKESFPLTVTSAQKNPTAFYLCASSAYPYEQYFGPGTRLTVT.

This sequence joins TRBV7-2 and TRBJ2-1, with 11 bases lining up with TRBD2. CDR1 is SGHTA, CDR2 FQGNSA, per germline. This CDR3 is 16 amino acids long. V lost 5 bases and J lost 6; bases outside the gene matches: 9. The DNA of the CDR3 is TGTGCCAGCAGCCAACAGCGACTAGCGGGGAGCAATGAGCAGTTCTTC. Its protein product is CASSQQRLAGSNEQFF.

The chain employs TRBV6-5 and TRBJ2-5; TRBD2 aligns across 9 bases. This CDR3 is built from 16 residues. J lost 7 bases, V lost 0 bases, and 9 bases had no gene match. The germline gives CDR1 MNHEY, CDR2 SVGAGI. The CDR3, as DNA: TGTGCCAGCAGTTACTCGTTGCGGGAGGGTGGAGCGACCCAGTACTTC. Amino acid sequence: CASSYSLREGGATQYF.

The chain joins TRBV28 to TRBJ1-1, with D possibly TRBD1 on 5 matching bases. In germline, CDR1 is MDHEN, CDR2 SYDVKM. This CDR3 has 13 residues. V dropped 5 bases and J dropped 4 bases, with 11 bases sitting between them. CDR3 protein: CASSRGEGTEAFF. The CDR3 DNA sequence: TGTGCCAGCAGTCGGGGGGAAGGCACTGAAGCTTTCTTT.

CDR3 in DNA: TGTGCCAGCAGCTTTTTAGGGGGTGGGCAGTTCTTC. Its translation is CASSFLGGGQFF. This chain links TRBV5-6 with TRBJ2-1; perhaps TRBD1 as D (6 bases). Germline V gene data show CDR1 as SGHDT and CDR2 as YYEEEE. Trimming shortened V by 2 bases and J by 12 bases, and 12 bases separated the two germline ends. There are 12 residues in the CDR3.

The chain employs TRBV30 and TRBJ2-7, with D possibly matching TRBD1 (6 bases). V was pared by 1 base and J by 3 bases, with 13 bases between. Germline loops: CDR1 GTSNPN, CDR2 SVGIG (reference sequence). The CDR3 loop spans 14 amino acids. CDR3 sequence: CAWSGQALYYEQYF. DNA of the CDR3: TGTGCCTGGAGTGGACAGGCTTTATACTACGAGCAGTACTTC.

The chain carries TRBV28 and TRBJ2-1; 7 bases match TRBD2. Germline loops: CDR1 MDHEN, CDR2 SYDVKM. This CDR3 has 16 amino acids. V lost 6 bases and J lost 0; bases outside the gene matches: 8. CDR3 region: CASSSFSGNSYNEQFF. The CDR3 DNA follows: TGTGCCAGCAGCTCCTTCAGCGGGAACTCCTACAATGAGCAGTTCTTC.

This chain links TRBV13 with TRBJ2-1; TRBD2 matches at 8 bases. The ends lost 3 bases at V and 7 bases at J; junction bases unmatched: 8. The CDR3 contains 15 residues. From germline, CDR1 is PRHDT and CDR2 FYEKMQ (reference sequence). CDR3 residues: CASSFLTGGRNEQFF. CDR3 coding DNA: TGTGCCAGCAGCTTCCTAACGGGGGGGCGGAATGAGCAGTTCTTC.

The chain has TRBV27 and TRBJ2-2, with 7 bases aligning to TRBD1. From germline, CDR1 is MNHEY and CDR2 SMNVEV (reference sequence). The CDR3 loop spans 15 amino acids. V gave up 6 bases and J gave up 7 bases; unmatched junction bases: 11. CDR3 residues: CASRPTRGRGGELFF. CDR3 DNA: TGTGCCAGCAGGCCCACGAGGGGGCGCGGCGGGGAGCTGTTTTTT.

The chain employs TRBV7-3 and TRBJ2-3; D call uncertain. This CDR3 comprises 12 residues. V dropped 4 bases and J dropped 7 bases, with 9 bases sitting between them. Germline CDR1 is SGHTA and CDR2 is FQGTGA. The CDR3 region is CASSSDSNTQYF. The CDR3 DNA follows: TGTGCCAGCAGCTCAGATTCAAATACGCAGTATTTT.

This chain uses TRBV7-9 with TRBJ1-4; D remains unclear. V was pared by 0 bases and J by 5 bases, with 10 bases between. The CDR3 is made up of 15 amino acids. In germline, CDR1 is SEHNR, CDR2 FQNEAQ (reference sequence). The CDR3 coding sequence is TGTGCCAGCAGCTTAGCGGGCGGGATAAATGAAAAACTGTTTTTT. Its translation is CASSLAGGINEKLFF.

J is TRBJ2-7 and V is TRBV7-2, with TRBD1 as a possible D gene (6 bases). Trimming cost V 8 bases and J 2 bases, with 7 bases left between them. Germline CDR1 reads SGHTA; CDR2 reads FQGNSA. The CDR3 spans 11 residues. The CDR3 nucleotides read TGTGCCAGCGCAGGGGCCTACGAGCAGTACTTC. This translates into CASAGAYEQYF. The complete variable domain, with remaining parts taken from reference TRBV7-2 and TRBJ2-7, reads GAGVSQSPSNKVTEKGKDVELRCDPISGHTALYWYRQSLGQGLEFLIYFQGNSAPDKSGLPSDRFSAERTGGSVSTLTIQRTQQEDSAVYLCASAGAYEQYFGPGTRLTVT.

The gene calls are TRBV7-3 and TRBJ1-2; D is perhaps TRBD1 (6 bases). In germline, CDR1 is SGHTA, CDR2 FQGTGA. V was clipped by 5 bases and J by 4 bases, with 17 bases between them. CDR3 length: 15 residues. CDR3 bases: TGTGCCAGCAGCCGTCAACAGGGACCAGGCTATGGCTACACCTTC. This encodes CASSRQQGPGYGYTF.

The chain employs TRBV7-9 and TRBJ2-5, with unresolved D. The V gene's germline CDR1 is SEHNR and CDR2 FQNEAQ (reference sequence). Trimming cost V 1 base and J 4 bases, with 22 bases left between them. This CDR3 is 18 amino acids long. CDR3 bases: TGTGCCAGCAGCTTAGTCGACCTACTTACCCCGACTCGAGAGACCCAGTACTTC. This sequence encodes CASSLVDLLTPTRETQYF.